These 5 T cell receptor beta chains were all obtained from the same sample, sequenced in a study of blood T cell repertoires in COVID-19. Libraries were prepared by immunoSEQ multiplex PCR; TCRdb keeps only in-frame clonotypes and omits some of them. The profile shows 95,000 to 150,000 clones, 82% of them singletons. The sample comprised peripheral blood. Receptors originate from a woman in her seventies with acute or convalescent COVID-19.

CDR3 in amino acids: CASSQSAKEPRDFLGDTQYF. DNA for the CDR3: TGCGCCAGCAGTCAATCAGCGAAAGAGCCTAGGGACTTTCTGGGGGATACGCAGTATTTT. This chain links TRBV23-1 with TRBJ2-3; TRBD2 is a possible D gene (6 bases). TRBV23-1 is an ORF, with its function uncertain. CDR3 size: 20 residues. The V gene lost 0 bases and the J gene lost 6 bases, with 28 bases spanning the gap.

V gene TRBV28 combines with J gene TRBJ1-4, with 9 nucleotides matching TRBD1. The J segment lost 6 bases and the V segment lost 5 bases, leaving 4 bases of the junction unmatched. The CDR3 spans 14 residues. Germline V gene sequence: CDR1 MDHEN, CDR2 SYDVKM. The CDR3 here is CASSPWTGDEKLFF. As DNA, the CDR3 is TGTGCCAGCAGTCCCTGGACAGGGGATGAAAAACTGTTTTTT.

The CDR3 spells CASSLASGGAVTQYF. CDR3 coding DNA: TGTGCCAGCAGCTTAGCTAGCGGGGGGGCGGTGACCCAGTACTTC. The rearrangement links TRBV7-2 to TRBJ2-5, with 11 positions matching TRBD2. This CDR3 has 15 amino acids. Germline V lookup: CDR1 SGHTA, CDR2 FQGNSA. The J segment lost 7 bases and the V segment lost 0 bases, leaving 4 bases of the junction unmatched.

The genes are TRBV18 and TRBJ1-1; no firm D call. The CDR3 extends over 12 amino acids. Germline values: CDR1 KGHSH, CDR2 LQKENI. Trimming stripped 1 base from V and 6 bases from J, with 6 bases between. The CDR3 DNA reads as TGTGCCAGCTCACCACTTGCAGCTGAAGCTTTCTTT. Amino acid sequence: CASSPLAAEAFF.

The J gene is TRBJ2-3, the V gene TRBV11-3; 10 positions match TRBD1. The CDR3 extends over 14 amino acids. The germline V gene has CDR1 SGHNT and CDR2 YENEEA. J lost 7 bases, V lost 4 bases, and 5 bases had no gene match. In DNA form, the CDR3 reads TGTGCCAGCAGCTCTGGGACAGGGGCACATACGCAGTATTTT. This gives the protein CASSSGTGAHTQYF.